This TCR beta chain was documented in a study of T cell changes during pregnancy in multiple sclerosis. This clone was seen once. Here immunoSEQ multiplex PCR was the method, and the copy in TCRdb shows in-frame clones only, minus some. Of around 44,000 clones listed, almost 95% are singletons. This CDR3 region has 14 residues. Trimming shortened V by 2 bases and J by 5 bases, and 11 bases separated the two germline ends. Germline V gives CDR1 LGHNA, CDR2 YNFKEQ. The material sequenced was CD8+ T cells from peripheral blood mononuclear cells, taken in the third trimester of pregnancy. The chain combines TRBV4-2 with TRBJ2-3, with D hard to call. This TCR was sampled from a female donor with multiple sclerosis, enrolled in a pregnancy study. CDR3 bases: TGTGCCAGCAGCCAAAAGAGGTCCGGAGATACGCAGTATTTT. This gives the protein CASSQKRSGDTQYF.